Listed here are 24 T cell receptor beta chains from one sample, sequenced in a study of graft-versus-host responses after intestinal transplantation. This table comes from immunoSEQ multiplex PCR, and its TCRdb copy is limited to in-frame clones, with some not included. The sample holds fewer than 30,000 clones; roughly 93% are singletons and the top ten take 0.65% to 0.8%. Sequencing was performed on PBMCs, taken just over 65 days after intestinal transplant. The receptors were gathered from a human patient who received an intestinal transplant, so some T cells may come from the graft donor.

The chain recombines TRBV6-5 with TRBJ2-5, with TRBD1 matching over 7 bases. The CDR3 spans 14 residues. Germline loops: CDR1 MNHEY, CDR2 SVGAGI. V trimming: 1 base; J trimming: 2 bases; junction bases outside the gene matches: 1. The CDR3 region is CASSYYRGQETQYF. DNA of the CDR3: TGTGCCAGCAGTTACTACAGGGGACAAGAGACCCAGTACTTC.

This rearrangement joins TRBV5-4 to TRBJ2-7, with 7 positions matching TRBD1. V lost 4 bases and J lost 3; bases outside the gene matches: 7. The CDR3 is 14 residues long. Germline CDR1 reads SGHNT; CDR2 reads YYREEE (reference sequence). The CDR3 here is CASSRLGQNYEQYF. CDR3 DNA sequence: TGTGCCAGCAGCCGGCTGGGACAGAACTACGAGCAGTACTTC.

This chain uses TRBV19 with TRBJ1-5, with 11 bases fitting TRBD1. The J segment lost 9 bases and the V segment lost 3 bases, leaving 1 base of the junction unmatched. The CDR3 contains 13 residues. Germline values: CDR1 LNHDA, CDR2 SQIVND (reference sequence). As DNA, the CDR3 is TGTGCCAGTAGTATGGGGACAGGGGGGCCCCAGCATTTT. Residues: CASSMGTGGPQHF.

The rearrangement uses TRBV4-1 and TRBJ2-3, with TRBD2 identical over 10 bases. The germline V gene encodes CDR1 MGHRA and CDR2 YSYEKL. The CDR3 is made up of 20 amino acids. The trim removed 1 base at V and 2 bases at J, leaving 15 bases unmatched. CDR3 sequence: CASSQAQSRLAGSYTDTQYF. The CDR3 nucleotides are TGCGCCAGCAGCCAAGCCCAGTCCCGACTAGCGGGTTCCTACACAGATACGCAGTATTTT.

The DNA of the CDR3 is TGCGCCAGCAGCCAAGATACAGGGCAGTACGAGCAGTACTTC. Translating gives CASSQDTGQYEQYF. The chain couples TRBV4-1 to TRBJ2-7, with a possible D match to TRBD1 (6 bases). The germline V gene encodes CDR1 MGHRA and CDR2 YSYEKL. Trimming took 0 bases from V and 4 from J, leaving 10 bases between them. The CDR3 length is 14 residues.

The J gene is TRBJ2-7, the V gene TRBV5-6; the D call may be TRBD1 or TRBD2 (5 bases each). The CDR3 spans 14 residues. The V end lost 1 base, the J end lost 4 bases, and 12 bases lay between the germline ends. Per the germline V gene, CDR1 is SGHDT and CDR2 is YYEEEE. The CDR3 loop reads CASSLSGPHYEQYF. In nucleotides, the CDR3 is TGTGCCAGCAGCTTGTCGGGACCCCATTACGAGCAGTACTTC. Based on the CDR3 plus reference TRBV5-6 and TRBJ2-7, the full variable domain is DAGVTQSPTHLIKTRGQQVTLRCSPKSGHDTVSWYQQALGQGPQFIFQYYEEEERQRGNFPDRFSGHQFPNYSSELNVNALLLGDSALYLCASSLSGPHYEQYFGPGTRLTVT.

The genes are TRBV4-1 and TRBJ1-1; no clear D gene. V was trimmed by 4 bases and J by 5 bases, leaving 17 bases between them. The CDR3 runs to 15 residues. Germline values: CDR1 MGHRA, CDR2 YSYEKL. This CDR3 reads CASSLEPLGPTEAFF. The CDR3, as DNA: TGCGCCAGCAGCCTAGAACCCCTCGGCCCGACTGAAGCTTTCTTT.

The chain's CDR3 is CASSFRATYEQYF. The CDR3 nucleotides are TGTGCCAGCAGTTTTCGGGCTACCTACGAGCAGTACTTC. V usage is TRBV27 and J usage is TRBJ2-7; D ambiguous. Per the germline V gene, CDR1 is MNHEY and CDR2 is SMNVEV (reference sequence). Trimming left V 3 bases short and J 2 bases short, with 8 bases between. CDR3 length: 13 amino acids.

CDR3 in DNA: TGTGCCAGCAGTTACTCCCTGGGAGGTGATACGCAGTATTTT. Protein: CASSYSLGGDTQYF. The V gene is TRBV6-5, the J gene TRBJ2-3; D perhaps matches TRBD2 (6 bases). The CDR3 consists of 14 residues. The V gene lost 0 bases and the J gene lost 6 bases, with 10 bases spanning the gap. CDR1 is MNHEY and CDR2 is SVGAGI in the germline V gene.

The chain joins TRBV6-1 to TRBJ1-5, with unresolved D. V gave up 10 bases and J gave up 7 bases, with 23 bases separating them. The germline V gene has CDR1 MNHNS and CDR2 SASEGT. This CDR3 comprises 15 residues. Here the CDR3 reads CATDQDSELRQPQHF. The CDR3 coding sequence is TGTGCCACCGACCAAGATTCCGAACTACGGCAGCCCCAGCATTTT.

This chain connects TRBV7-9 to TRBJ1-2; 7 bases are a match to TRBD1. This CDR3 region has 15 residues. Per germline, CDR1 SEHNR and CDR2 FQNEAQ (reference sequence). With 3 bases clipped from V and 6 bases from J, the junction kept 10 bases outside the gene matches. The CDR3 DNA reads as TGTGCCAGCAGCTTCCCGACAGGGAGATGGGATGGCTACACCTTC. This gives the protein CASSFPTGRWDGYTF.

CDR3 in DNA: TGTGCCAGCAGCTTGTGGGGGCACGAGCAGTTCTTC. Translated: CASSLWGHEQFF. V gene TRBV5-4 combines with J gene TRBJ2-1; D is possibly TRBD1 (6 bases). V lost 1 base to trimming and J lost 10 bases, with 9 bases between them. The CDR3 length is 12 residues. Germline V lookup: CDR1 SGHNT, CDR2 YYREEE (reference sequence).

The chain has TRBV29-1 and TRBJ2-5; TRBD2 matches at 8 bases. The CDR3 runs 14 residues. The V gene's germline CDR1 is SQVTM and CDR2 ANQGSEA. V shed 6 bases, J shed 0 bases, and the junction held 6 bases outside the gene matches. The CDR3 DNA reads TGCAGCGTGGGGGGACTAGATAACCAAGAGACCCAGTACTTC. It is translated as CSVGGLDNQETQYF.

The table lists this clone with a few counts. The V call is TRBV5-8, the J call TRBJ1-2; no clear D. V was trimmed by 1 base and J by 3 bases, leaving 16 bases between them. The germline CDR1 and CDR2 sequences are SGHTS and YDEGEE. CDR3 length: 16 residues. In nucleotides, the CDR3 is TGTGCCAGCAGCTTGTATCAAGGGATCGCGGACTATGGCTACACCTTC. This gives the protein CASSLYQGIADYGYTF.

The V gene is TRBV13, the J gene TRBJ2-7, with 10 bases identical to TRBD2. V was pared by 2 bases and J by 1 base, with 11 bases of the junction left unmatched. Germline CDR1 is PRHDT and CDR2 is FYEKMQ (reference sequence). The CDR3 spans 18 residues. CDR3 sequence: CASSLWLAGAEVSYEQYF. The CDR3 bases are TGTGCCAGCAGCTTATGGCTAGCGGGAGCCGAAGTATCCTACGAGCAGTACTTC.

The chain combines TRBV28 with TRBJ2-1; D is uncertain. From germline, CDR1 is MDHEN and CDR2 SYDVKM. The CDR3 has 15 residues. The V end was cut by 5 bases, the J end by 0 bases, with 11 bases between. CDR3 amino acids: CASSLGYPSYNEQFF. The CDR3 region has the DNA TGTGCCAGCAGTCTGGGGTATCCCTCCTACAATGAGCAGTTCTTC. Full variable domain (remainder filled in from reference TRBV28 and TRBJ2-1): DVKVTQSSRYLVKRTGEKVFLECVQDMDHENMFWYRQDPGLGLRLIYFSYDVKMKEKGDIPEGYSVSREKKERFSLILESASTNQTSMYLCASSLGYPSYNEQFFGPGTRLTVL.

The J gene is TRBJ2-2, the V gene TRBV28; unclear D gene. From germline, CDR1 is MDHEN and CDR2 SYDVKM. V was cut by 6 bases and J by 5 bases, with 7 bases left in between. CDR3 length: 12 residues. The DNA of the CDR3 is TGTGCCAGCAGCCTGGGTACCGGGGAGCTGTTTTTT. Protein sequence: CASSLGTGELFF. The full variable domain, in which reference TRBV28 and TRBJ2-2 provide the parts outside the CDR3, is DVKVTQSSRYLVKRTGEKVFLECVQDMDHENMFWYRQDPGLGLRLIYFSYDVKMKEKGDIPEGYSVSREKKERFSLILESASTNQTSMYLCASSLGTGELFFGEGSRLTVL.

This chain joins TRBV27 and TRBJ2-7; 9 nucleotides agree with TRBD1. V lost 3 bases to trimming and J lost 5 bases; unmatched junction nucleotides: 2. CDR1 is MNHEY, CDR2 SMNVEV, per germline (reference sequence). This CDR3 spans 13 amino acids. DNA of the CDR3: TGTGCCAGCAGTTTCCGGACAGGGGACGAGCAGTACTTC. Amino acids: CASSFRTGDEQYF.

V is TRBV7-2 and J is TRBJ2-1, with D uncertain. Germline loops: CDR1 SGHTA, CDR2 FQGNSA. The V end was cut by 5 bases, the J end by 7 bases, with 15 bases between. This CDR3 has 14 residues. The CDR3 sequence is CASSPSLTVNEQFF. CDR3 DNA: TGTGCCAGCAGCCCCTCGTTGACGGTTAATGAGCAGTTCTTC.

This clone was detected once. This chain joins TRBV19 and TRBJ2-5, with no clear D. Germline CDR1 reads LNHDA; CDR2 reads SQIVND (reference sequence). V was pared by 6 bases and J by 1 base, with 9 bases between. This CDR3 spans 13 amino acids. The CDR3 region is CASRDLFQETQYF. CDR3 nucleotide sequence: TGTGCCAGTAGGGACCTTTTCCAAGAGACCCAGTACTTC.

The V call is TRBV7-9, the J call TRBJ2-1; the D is unclear. Deletions cut 3 bases from V and 4 bases from J, with 10 bases between. Germline CDR1 reads SEHNR; CDR2 reads FQNEAQ (reference sequence). CDR3 length: 14 residues. CDR3 amino acids: CASSFASSYNEQFF. In DNA form, the CDR3 reads TGTGCCAGCAGCTTTGCCTCCTCATACAATGAGCAGTTCTTC.

This rearrangement joins TRBV2 to TRBJ1-5; TRBD1 aligns across 7 bases. The germline V gene has CDR1 SNHLY and CDR2 FYNNEI. Unmatched junction bases numbered 8, after V lost 0 bases and J lost 0 bases. The length of the CDR3 is 18 residues. The CDR3 region has the DNA TGTGCCAGCAGTGAAGCCCCTAGACAGGGATATAGCAATCAGCCCCAGCATTTT. It specifies CASSEAPRQGYSNQPQHF.

On this clone itself: In the same sample, other DNA sequences code for this CDR3. V gene TRBV19 combines with J gene TRBJ1-2, with no clear D. Germline CDR1 and CDR2: LNHDA and SQIVND (reference sequence). V was cut by 2 bases and J by 4 bases, with 5 bases left in between. The CDR3 sequence is 12 residues long. The CDR3 sequence: CASSIRSYGYTF. The CDR3, as DNA: TGTGCCAGTAGTATACGGAGCTATGGCTACACCTTC.

The J gene is TRBJ1-2, the V gene TRBV29-1; 7 positions agree with TRBD1. CDR1 and CDR2 from the germline V gene are SQVTM and ANQGSEA. This CDR3 comprises 16 residues. J gave up 4 bases and V 1 base, and 12 bases lay outside the gene matches. This CDR3 is CSVEGPRRAGGYGYTF. The DNA of the CDR3 is TGCAGCGTTGAAGGCCCGAGGAGGGCAGGGGGCTATGGCTACACCTTC.